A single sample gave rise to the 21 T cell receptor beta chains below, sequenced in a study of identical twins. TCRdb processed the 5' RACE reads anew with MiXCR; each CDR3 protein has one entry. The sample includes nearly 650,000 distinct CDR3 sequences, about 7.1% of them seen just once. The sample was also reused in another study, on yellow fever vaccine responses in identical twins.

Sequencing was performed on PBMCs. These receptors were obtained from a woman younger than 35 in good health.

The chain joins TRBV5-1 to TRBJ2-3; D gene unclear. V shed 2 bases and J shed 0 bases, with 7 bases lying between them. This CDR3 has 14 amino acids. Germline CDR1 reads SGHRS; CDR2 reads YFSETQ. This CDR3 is CASSFDSSTDTQYF. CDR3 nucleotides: TGCGCCAGCAGCTTCGATTCTAGCACAGATACGCAGTATTTT.

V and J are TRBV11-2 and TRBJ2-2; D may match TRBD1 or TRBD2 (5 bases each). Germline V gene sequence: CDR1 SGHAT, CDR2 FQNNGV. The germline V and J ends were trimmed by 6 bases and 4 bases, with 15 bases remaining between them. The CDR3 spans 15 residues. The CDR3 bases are TGTGCCAGCAGTTCTCGAGGGACGGGCACCGGGGAGCTGTTTTTT. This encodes CASSSRGTGTGELFF. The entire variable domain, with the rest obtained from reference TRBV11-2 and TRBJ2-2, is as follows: EAGVAQSPRYKIIEKRQSVAFWCNPISGHATLYWYQQILGQGPKLLIQFQNNGVVDDSQLPKDRFSAERLKGVDSTLKIQPAKLEDSAVYLCASSSRGTGTGELFFGEGSRLTVL.

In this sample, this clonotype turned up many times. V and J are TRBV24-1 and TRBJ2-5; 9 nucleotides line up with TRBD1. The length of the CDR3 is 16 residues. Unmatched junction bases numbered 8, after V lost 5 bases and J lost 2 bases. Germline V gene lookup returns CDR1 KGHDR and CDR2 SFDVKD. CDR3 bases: TGTGCCACCAGTGGGCGTAACAGGGGGCGTCAAGAGACCCAGTACTTC. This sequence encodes CATSGRNRGRQETQYF.

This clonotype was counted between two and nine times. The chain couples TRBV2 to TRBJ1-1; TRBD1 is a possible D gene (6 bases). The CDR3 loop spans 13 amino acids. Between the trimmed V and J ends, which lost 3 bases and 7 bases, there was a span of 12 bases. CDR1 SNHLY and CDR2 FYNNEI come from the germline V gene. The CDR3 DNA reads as TGTGCCAGCAGTGAGGACAGATATCATGAAGCTTTCTTT. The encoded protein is CASSEDRYHEAFF.

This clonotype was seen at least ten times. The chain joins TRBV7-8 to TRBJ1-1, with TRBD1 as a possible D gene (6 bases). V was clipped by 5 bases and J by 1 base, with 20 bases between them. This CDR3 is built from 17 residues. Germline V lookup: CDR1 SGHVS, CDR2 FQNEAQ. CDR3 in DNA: TGTGCCAGCAGCCCTAACCGAACAGGGTTACGGAACACTGAAGCTTTCTTT. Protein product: CASSPNRTGLRNTEAFF.

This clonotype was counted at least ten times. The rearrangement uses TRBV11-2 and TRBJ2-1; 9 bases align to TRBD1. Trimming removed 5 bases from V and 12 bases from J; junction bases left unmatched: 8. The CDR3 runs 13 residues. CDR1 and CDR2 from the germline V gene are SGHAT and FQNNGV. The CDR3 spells CASSRRDRDWQFF. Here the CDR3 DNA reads TGTGCCAGCAGCCGCCGGGACAGGGATTGGCAGTTCTTC.

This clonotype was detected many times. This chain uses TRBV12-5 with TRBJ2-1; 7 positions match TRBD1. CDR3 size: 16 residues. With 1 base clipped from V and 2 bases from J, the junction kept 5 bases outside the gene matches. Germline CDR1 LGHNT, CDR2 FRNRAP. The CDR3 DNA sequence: TGTGCTAGTGGTTTGGGGAACAGGGGTCCCTACAATGAGCAGTTCTTC. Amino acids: CASGLGNRGPYNEQFF. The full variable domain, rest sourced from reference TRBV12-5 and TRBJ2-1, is DARVTQTPRHKVTEMGQEVTMRCQPILGHNTVFWYRQTMMQGLELLAYFRNRAPLDDSGMPKDRFSAEMPDATLATLKIQPSEPRDSAVYFCASGLGNRGPYNEQFFGPGTRLTVL.

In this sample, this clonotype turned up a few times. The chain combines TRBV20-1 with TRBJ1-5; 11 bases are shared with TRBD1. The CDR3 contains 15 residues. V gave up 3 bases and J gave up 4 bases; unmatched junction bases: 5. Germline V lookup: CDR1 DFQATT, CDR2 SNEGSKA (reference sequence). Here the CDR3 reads CSARGGTGGNQPQHF. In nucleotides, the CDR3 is TGCAGTGCTAGGGGAGGGACAGGGGGTAATCAGCCCCAGCATTTT.

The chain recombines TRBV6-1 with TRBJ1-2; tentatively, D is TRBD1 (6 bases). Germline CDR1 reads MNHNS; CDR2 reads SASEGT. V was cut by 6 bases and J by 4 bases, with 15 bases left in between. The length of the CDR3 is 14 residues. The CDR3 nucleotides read TGTGCCAGCAGCCCTCTTGGACAGAGCTATGGCTACACCTTC. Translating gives CASSPLGQSYGYTF.

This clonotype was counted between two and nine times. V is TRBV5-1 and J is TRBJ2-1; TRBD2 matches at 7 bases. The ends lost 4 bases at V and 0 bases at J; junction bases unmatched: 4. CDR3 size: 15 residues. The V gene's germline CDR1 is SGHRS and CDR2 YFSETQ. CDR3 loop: CASSRPGGSYNEQFF. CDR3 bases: TGCGCCAGCAGCCGACCGGGGGGCTCCTACAATGAGCAGTTCTTC.

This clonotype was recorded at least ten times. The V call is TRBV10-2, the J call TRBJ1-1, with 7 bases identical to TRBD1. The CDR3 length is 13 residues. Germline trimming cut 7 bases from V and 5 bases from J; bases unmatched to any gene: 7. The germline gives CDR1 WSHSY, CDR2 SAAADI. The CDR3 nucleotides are TGCGCCAGCACAAAGGGGGCGCAAACTGAAGCTTTCTTT. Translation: CASTKGAQTEAFF.

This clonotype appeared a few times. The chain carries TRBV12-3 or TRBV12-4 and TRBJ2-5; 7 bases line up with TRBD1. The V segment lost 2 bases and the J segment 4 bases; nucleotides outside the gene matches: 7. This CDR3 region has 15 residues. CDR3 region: CASSLQQGSRETQYF. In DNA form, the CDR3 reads TGTGCCAGCAGTTTACAACAGGGGTCTCGAGAGACCCAGTACTTC.

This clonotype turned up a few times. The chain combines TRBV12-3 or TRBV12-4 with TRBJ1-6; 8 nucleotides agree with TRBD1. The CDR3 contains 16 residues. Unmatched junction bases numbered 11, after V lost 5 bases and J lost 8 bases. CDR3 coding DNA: TGTGCCAGCAGTCAAAATCAGGGGGCTCTTGATTCACCCCTCCACTTT. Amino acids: CASSQNQGALDSPLHF.

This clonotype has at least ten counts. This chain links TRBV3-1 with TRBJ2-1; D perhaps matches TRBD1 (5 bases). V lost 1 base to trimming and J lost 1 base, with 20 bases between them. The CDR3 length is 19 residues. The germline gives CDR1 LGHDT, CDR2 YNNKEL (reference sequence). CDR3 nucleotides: TGTGCCAGCAGCCAAGGCTTATCTCTCTCCAGGGTTTCCTACAATGAGCAGTTCTTC. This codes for CASSQGLSLSRVSYNEQFF.

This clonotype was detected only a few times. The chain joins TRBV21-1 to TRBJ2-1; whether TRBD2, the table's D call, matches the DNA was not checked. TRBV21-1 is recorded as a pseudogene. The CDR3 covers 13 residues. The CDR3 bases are TGTGCCAGCAGCAAACCCACGAAGGGCGAGCAGTTCTTC. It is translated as CASSKPTKGEQFF.

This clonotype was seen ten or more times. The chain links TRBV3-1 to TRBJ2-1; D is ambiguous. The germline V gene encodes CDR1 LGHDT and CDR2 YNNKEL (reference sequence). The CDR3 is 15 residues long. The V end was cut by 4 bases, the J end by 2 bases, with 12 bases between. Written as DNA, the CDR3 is TGTGCCAGCAGCCCCCTACCCCCGGCCTACAATGAGCAGTTCTTC. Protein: CASSPLPPAYNEQFF.

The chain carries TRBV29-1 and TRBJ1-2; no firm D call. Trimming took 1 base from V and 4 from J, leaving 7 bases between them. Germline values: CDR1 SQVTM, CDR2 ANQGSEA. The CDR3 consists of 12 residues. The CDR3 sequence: CSVEVRSYGYTF. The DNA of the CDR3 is TGCAGCGTTGAAGTACGGTCCTATGGCTACACCTTC. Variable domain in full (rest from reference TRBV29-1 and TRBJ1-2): SAVISQKPSRDICQRGTSLTIQCQVDSQVTMMFWYRQQPGQSLTLIATANQGSEATYESGFVIDKFPISRPNLTFSTLTVSNMSPEDSSIYLCSVEVRSYGYTFGSGTRLTVV.

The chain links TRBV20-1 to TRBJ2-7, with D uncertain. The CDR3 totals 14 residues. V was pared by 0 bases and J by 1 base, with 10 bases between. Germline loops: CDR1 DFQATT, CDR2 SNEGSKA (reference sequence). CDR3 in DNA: TGCAGTGCTAGAGATTATGCTAGTTCCTACGAGCAGTACTTC. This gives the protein CSARDYASSYEQYF.

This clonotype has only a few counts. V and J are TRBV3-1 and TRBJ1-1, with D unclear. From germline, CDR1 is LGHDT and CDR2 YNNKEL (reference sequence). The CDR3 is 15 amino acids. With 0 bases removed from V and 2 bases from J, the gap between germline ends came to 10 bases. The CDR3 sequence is CASSQDAPPNTEAFF. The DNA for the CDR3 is TGTGCCAGCAGCCAAGATGCCCCACCTAACACTGAAGCTTTCTTT.

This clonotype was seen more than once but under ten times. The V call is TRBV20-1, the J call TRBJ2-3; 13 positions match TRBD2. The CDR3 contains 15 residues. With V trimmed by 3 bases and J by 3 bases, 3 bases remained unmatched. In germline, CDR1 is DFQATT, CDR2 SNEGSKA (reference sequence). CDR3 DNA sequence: TGCAGTGCTAGGCCACTAGCGGGAGGGACAGATACGCAGTATTTT. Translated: CSARPLAGGTDTQYF.

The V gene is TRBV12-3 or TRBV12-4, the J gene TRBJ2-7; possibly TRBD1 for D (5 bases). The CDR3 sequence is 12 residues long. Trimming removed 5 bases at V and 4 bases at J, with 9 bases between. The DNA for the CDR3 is TGTGCCAGCAGTCTGACAGAATACGAGCAGTACGTC. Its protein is CASSLTEYEQYV.